The text below deals with one T cell receptor (beta chain). Its antigen specificity is not known. No quality values exist for individual bases; no much larger clone is one base distant. Donors formed part of the validation cohort, which comprised approximately 130 subjects and was distinct from the first cohort of some 700 subjects. Receptor amplification or capture employed the immunoSEQ multiplex PCR assay. The original pipeline was this. A statistical classification framework was developed to diagnose cytomegalovirus status using the catalog of TCR beta chain sequences. The clones in this table, taken by TCRdb from immuneACCESS, are in-frame only. Not every clone is retained; where verified, under half of the shortfall comes from an unresolved V gene, and the cause of the rest is unknown. D and trimming come from the DNA, and the V and J calls and clone size come from that table. The sample table shows 150,000 or so clones, and approximately 81% are seen once. The ten largest clonotypes hold 10% of the sample.

For CDR1 and CDR2, the germline V gene lists SQVTM and ANQGSEA. V and J are truncated by 5 bases and 5 bases respectively, leaving an intervening sequence of 16 bases. The CDR3 measures 14 amino acids from cysteine to phenylalanine. Of the read, only the CDR3 DNA is kept; its 42 bases are in frame from base 1. These data originate in a study of cytomegalovirus exposure and HLA in healthy donors listed by TCRdb under 2017. At the level of the whole study: According to a later analysis, the 120 or so validation repertoires were produced on the same platform as the roughly 700 repertoires of the first cohort. The study was designed to test whether signatures of past pathogen exposure could be identified by cataloging public T cell receptors. In addition to the first cohort of roughly 670 subjects, a separate validation cohort of 120 different subjects was used. To predict cytomegalovirus infection status, the study combined high-throughput TCR immunosequencing, statistical association of individual TCRs with disease status, and machine learning. What the study reported, not specific to this receptor: While some public TCRs were present in many individuals, most TCR sequences turned up only very rarely across donors. A later analysis had no HLA typing for the validation cohort, so co-occurrence there was scored across all 120 repertoires. A few of the identified cytomegalovirus-associated TCR beta chains were confirmed in vitro to be specific for cytomegalovirus antigens. Of the cluster scores, roughly 95% were above 0 in a later analysis, which found that TCRs clustered in the first cohort also tended to co-occur in the 130 or so validation repertoires. In both the original and validation cohorts, the classifier was reported to diagnose cytomegalovirus status with high specificity and sensitivity. The study gave a list of more than 150 TCR beta chains associated with cytomegalovirus. The authors suggested that the approach could potentially be generalized to other disease states and immunological phenotypes.

The V gene is TRBV29-1 and the J gene is TRBJ1-5; matching of 5 bases hints at TRBD1 as the D gene. The sequence derives from a man aged 25 to 40 in good health and CMV-seropositive. Material for sequencing was PBMCs. The DNA reads as follows: TGCAGCGTTTCTACTCAGGGAATAGATCAGCCCCAGCATTTT. This gives the protein CSVSTQGIDQPQHF.